A selection of T cell receptor beta chains follows, all from one sample in a study of T-cell reconstitution after alpha-beta-depleted transplantation in children. TCRdb redid the calling of the PCR reads with MiXCR, one entry per CDR3 protein. The sample holds around 670,000 distinct CDR3 sequences, under 15% seen once. The sequenced sample was PBMCs, obtained before TCRalphabeta/CD19-depleted stem cell transplant. The receptors shown here come from a girl under 10 years old with congenital amegakaryocytic thrombocytopenia, due to receive a stem cell transplant. The CDR3 runs from the conserved cysteine through the conserved F or W. A D gene is named only where the DNA matches it firmly. The size entry is marked missing in some rows and otherwise reads once, few, many or a size class.

TRBJ2-7 | NA | NA | TRBV7-2 | CASSLGGFGTDYEQYF
TRBJ1-1 | NA | many | TRBV7-9 | CASIPLKSDLRTEAFF
TRBJ2-2 | NA | many | TRBV13 | CASTFSWLGTGELFF
TRBJ1-2 | NA | few | TRBV15 | CATSRDPGPNYGYTF
TRBJ2-3 | NA | NA | TRBV9 | CASTKEGRPTDTQYF
TRBJ2-7 | TRBD2 | few | TRBV29-1 | CSVGGLAGRYEQYF
TRBJ2-7 | NA | NA | TRBV14 | CASSFAQGSEQYF
TRBJ1-6 | NA | many | TRBV7-4 | CASSLMRSPLHF
TRBJ1-2 | NA | NA | TRBV29-1 | CSVEDRQAAYGYTF
TRBJ2-3 | NA | NA | TRBV7-8 | CASSFGSRVDTQYF
TRBJ1-1 | NA | few | TRBV7-6 | CASSPRGSRTEAFF
TRBJ2-7 | NA | NA | TRBV28 | CASGWTAEGYEQYF
TRBJ2-1 | TRBD2 | few | TRBV3-1 | CASSLAGELSDEQFF
TRBJ1-2 | TRBD1 | many | TRBV20-1 | CSAPPGTGYKHDGYTF
TRBJ2-1 | NA | many | TRBV5-1 | CASSLGGTSYNEQFF
TRBJ2-7 | NA | few | TRBV6-1 | CASTPSPGSYEQYF
TRBJ2-2 | NA | NA | TRBV11-2 | CASSQTKQLNTGELFF
TRBJ2-3 | TRBD2 | many | TRBV7-9 | CASSFPLAGGPDTQYF
TRBJ2-5 | TRBD2 | once | TRBV5-1 | CASSLARQRGQETQYF
TRBJ1-1 | NA | many | TRBV24-1 | CAQSRIMNTEAFF
TRBJ2-1 | NA | few | TRBV6-1 | CASSEATGPFF
TRBJ2-1 | NA | NA | TRBV6-5 | CASSYSQGKVNEQFF
TRBJ1-2 | NA | many | TRBV11-2 | CASSLDQWRSYGYTF
TRBJ2-7 | NA | NA | TRBV10-3 | CAISEGGPGYEQYF
TRBJ1-1 | TRBD1 | NA | TRBV29-1 | CSVGDTGTGINSAFF
TRBJ2-3 | TRBD1 | few | TRBV5-6 | CASSRSQGDTDTQYF
TRBJ2-7 | NA | many | TRBV28 | CASSLLGGAYEQYF
TRBJ2-7 | NA | many | TRBV5-1 | CASSPRTPSYEQYF
TRBJ2-1 | NA | few | TRBV4-1 | CASSQPLYNEQFF
TRBJ1-1 | TRBD1 | many | TRBV11-2 | CASSSWTGNEAFF
TRBJ2-1 | TRBD2 | many | TRBV6-1 | CASRFEREGHGEQFF
TRBJ2-3 | TRBD2 | many | TRBV5-1 | CASRYFGLDADTQYF
TRBJ2-2 | NA | many | TRBV6-5 | CASNKQNTGELFF
TRBJ1-1 | NA | many | TRBV20-1 | CSASAGSRGTEAFF
TRBJ2-1 | NA | NA | TRBV7-9 | CASSLAGEVLEQFF
TRBJ2-5 | NA | few | TRBV6-5 | CASSYSTRGETQYF
TRBJ2-1 | NA | many | TRBV7-9 | CASSPSTNEQFF